The T cell receptor beta chain described here comes from a study of T cell changes during pregnancy in multiple sclerosis. Only in-frame clones appear in the TCRdb table, and some are missing; sequencing was by immunoSEQ multiplex PCR. The profile shows 10,000 to 15,000 clones, roughly 94% of them singletons. J lost 3 bases, V lost 4 bases, and 7 bases had no gene match. This CDR3 spans 15 amino acids. Germline V gene sequence: CDR1 MNHNS, CDR2 SASEGT. The input for sequencing was CD4+ T cells from peripheral blood mononuclear cells, taken before pregnancy. The V gene is TRBV6-1, the J gene TRBJ1-2; 8 nucleotides align to TRBD1. This receptor was taken from a female donor with multiple sclerosis, enrolled in a pregnancy study. CDR3: CASSVNRGRDYGYTF. The CDR3 region has the DNA TGTGCCAGCAGTGTAAACAGGGGGAGAGACTATGGCTACACCTTC.